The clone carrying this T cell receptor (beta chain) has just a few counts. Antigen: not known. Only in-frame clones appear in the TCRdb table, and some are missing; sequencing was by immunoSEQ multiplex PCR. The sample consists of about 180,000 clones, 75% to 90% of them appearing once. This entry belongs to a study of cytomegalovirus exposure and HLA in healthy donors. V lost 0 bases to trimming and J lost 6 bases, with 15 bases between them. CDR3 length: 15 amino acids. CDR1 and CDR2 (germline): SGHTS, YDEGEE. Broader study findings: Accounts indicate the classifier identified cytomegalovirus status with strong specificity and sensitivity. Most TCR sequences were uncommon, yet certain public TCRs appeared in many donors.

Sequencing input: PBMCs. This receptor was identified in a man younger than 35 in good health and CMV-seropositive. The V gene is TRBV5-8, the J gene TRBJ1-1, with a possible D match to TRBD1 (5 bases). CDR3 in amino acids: CASSLVAGGGAEAFF. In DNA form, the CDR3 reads TGTGCCAGCAGCTTGGTAGCCGGCGGGGGAGCTGAAGCTTTCTTT.